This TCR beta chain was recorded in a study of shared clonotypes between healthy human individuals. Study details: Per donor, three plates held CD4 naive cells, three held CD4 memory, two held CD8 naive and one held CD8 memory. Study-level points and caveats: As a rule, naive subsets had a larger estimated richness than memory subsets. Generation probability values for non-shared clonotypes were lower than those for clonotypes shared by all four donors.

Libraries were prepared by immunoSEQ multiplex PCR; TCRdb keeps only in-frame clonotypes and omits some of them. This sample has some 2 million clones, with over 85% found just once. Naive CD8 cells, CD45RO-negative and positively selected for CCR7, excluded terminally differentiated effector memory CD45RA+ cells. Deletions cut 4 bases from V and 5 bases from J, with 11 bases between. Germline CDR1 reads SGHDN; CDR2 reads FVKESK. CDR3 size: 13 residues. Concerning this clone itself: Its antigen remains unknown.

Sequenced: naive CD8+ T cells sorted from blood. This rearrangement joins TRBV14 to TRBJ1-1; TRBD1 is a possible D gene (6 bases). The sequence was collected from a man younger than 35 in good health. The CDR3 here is CASSPQGWTEAFF. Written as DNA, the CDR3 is TGTGCCAGCAGCCCGCAGGGGTGGACTGAAGCTTTCTTT. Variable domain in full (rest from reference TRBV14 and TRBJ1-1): EAGVTQFPSHSVIEKGQTVTLRCDPISGHDNLYWYRRVMGKEIKFLLHFVKESKQDESGMPNNRFLAERTGGTYSTLKVQPAELEDSGVYFCASSPQGWTEAFFGQGTRLTVV.